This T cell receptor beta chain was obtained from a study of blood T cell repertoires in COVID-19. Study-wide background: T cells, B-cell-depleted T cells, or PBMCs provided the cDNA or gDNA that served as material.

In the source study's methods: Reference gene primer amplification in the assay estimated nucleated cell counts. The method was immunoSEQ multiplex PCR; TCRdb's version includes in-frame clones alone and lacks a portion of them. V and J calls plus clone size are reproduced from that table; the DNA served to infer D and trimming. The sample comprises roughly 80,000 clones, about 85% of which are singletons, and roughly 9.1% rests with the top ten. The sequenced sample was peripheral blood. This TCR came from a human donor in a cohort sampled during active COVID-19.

The CDR3 nucleotides are TGTGCCAGCAGGACGACAGAGCCTAACTATGGCTACACCTTC. Its translation: CASRTTEPNYGYTF. The chain employs TRBV6-5 and TRBJ1-2; maybe TRBD1 (5 bases). The CDR3 consists of 14 residues. V lost 6 bases, J lost 0 bases, and 11 bases lay in between. Germline CDR1 is MNHEY and CDR2 is SVGAGI.